The sequence of this T cell receptor beta chain was determined in a study of early T cells in non-severe SARS-CoV-2 infection (dated by TCRdb to about 2021). Looking at the study overall: Bulk RNA from unsorted whole blood was used for TCR sequencing, so alpha and beta chains could not be paired. On the study overall, not on this receptor specifically: Matching against VDJdb was skewed toward anti-spike CD8 responses, likely underestimated virus-specific expansions, and missed private and CD4 specificities.

On this clonotype: Its binding antigen is unknown. The record has no base qualities; no much larger clone is one base away.

CDR1 MDHEN and CDR2 SYDVKM are derived from the germline V gene. The germline V end is reduced by 5 bases and the J end by 0 bases; junction bases left unmatched: 13. The CDR3 holds 18 amino acids from the cysteine to the phenylalanine. Only CDR3 DNA remains: 54 bases, in frame from the first base. Set within a cohort of healthcare workers in London, UK, this nested case-control study involved weekly PCR testing of nasopharyngeal swabs along with blood sampling. Healthcare workers were enrolled in the week of the UK lockdown, from 23 to 31 March 2020, and were followed every week for up to about 16 weeks. Library preparation employed 5' RACE. The sample was run on a NextSeq 500. To correct for sequencing error and PCR bias, the TCR library protocol tagged individual cDNA molecules with unique molecular identifiers. Both TCR alpha and beta chains were sequenced, and tight co-correlation was observed between alpha and beta sequence abundances in each sample. In the source study's methods: V gene, J gene and CDR3 annotation of TCR sequences was performed with Decombinator V4. TCRs were defined as expanded if a significant change between any two time points was detected under a Poisson model with p below 0.0001. Abundances of TCRs were expressed as counts per million after normalisation to the total number of TCRs sequenced in each sample. TRAV1-2 paired with TRAJ12, TRAJ20 or TRAJ33 defined MAIT TCRs, while TRAV10 paired with TRAJ18 defined iNKT TCRs. VDJdb, accessed on 1 November 2021, was searched for TCRs annotated for CMV, EBV and SARS-CoV-2, and TCRs annotated for more than one antigen were excluded. Using fastp at Q25 and MiXCR, TCRdb reprocessed the public reads and kept productive beta chains. All rows with the same CDR3 protein become a single entry with the most common DNA and genes. TCRdb's processing, not the authors', yielded these V and J calls. The sample contains around 76,000 distinct CDR3 sequences, more than 14% of them found a single time. The top ten constitute around 3.7% of the sample.

The specimen comprised whole blood, sampled at baseline. The rearrangement joined TRBV28 to TRBJ1-1; 9 bases in the middle match TRBD1. The sequence was obtained from an adult who was a healthcare worker with PCR-confirmed SARS-CoV-2 infection or an uninfected control (not recorded which). The CDR3 protein: CASSPHQTGTGMNTEAFF. The DNA sequence is as follows: TGTGCCAGCAGTCCACATCAAACCGGGACAGGGATGAACACTGAAGCTTTCTTT.